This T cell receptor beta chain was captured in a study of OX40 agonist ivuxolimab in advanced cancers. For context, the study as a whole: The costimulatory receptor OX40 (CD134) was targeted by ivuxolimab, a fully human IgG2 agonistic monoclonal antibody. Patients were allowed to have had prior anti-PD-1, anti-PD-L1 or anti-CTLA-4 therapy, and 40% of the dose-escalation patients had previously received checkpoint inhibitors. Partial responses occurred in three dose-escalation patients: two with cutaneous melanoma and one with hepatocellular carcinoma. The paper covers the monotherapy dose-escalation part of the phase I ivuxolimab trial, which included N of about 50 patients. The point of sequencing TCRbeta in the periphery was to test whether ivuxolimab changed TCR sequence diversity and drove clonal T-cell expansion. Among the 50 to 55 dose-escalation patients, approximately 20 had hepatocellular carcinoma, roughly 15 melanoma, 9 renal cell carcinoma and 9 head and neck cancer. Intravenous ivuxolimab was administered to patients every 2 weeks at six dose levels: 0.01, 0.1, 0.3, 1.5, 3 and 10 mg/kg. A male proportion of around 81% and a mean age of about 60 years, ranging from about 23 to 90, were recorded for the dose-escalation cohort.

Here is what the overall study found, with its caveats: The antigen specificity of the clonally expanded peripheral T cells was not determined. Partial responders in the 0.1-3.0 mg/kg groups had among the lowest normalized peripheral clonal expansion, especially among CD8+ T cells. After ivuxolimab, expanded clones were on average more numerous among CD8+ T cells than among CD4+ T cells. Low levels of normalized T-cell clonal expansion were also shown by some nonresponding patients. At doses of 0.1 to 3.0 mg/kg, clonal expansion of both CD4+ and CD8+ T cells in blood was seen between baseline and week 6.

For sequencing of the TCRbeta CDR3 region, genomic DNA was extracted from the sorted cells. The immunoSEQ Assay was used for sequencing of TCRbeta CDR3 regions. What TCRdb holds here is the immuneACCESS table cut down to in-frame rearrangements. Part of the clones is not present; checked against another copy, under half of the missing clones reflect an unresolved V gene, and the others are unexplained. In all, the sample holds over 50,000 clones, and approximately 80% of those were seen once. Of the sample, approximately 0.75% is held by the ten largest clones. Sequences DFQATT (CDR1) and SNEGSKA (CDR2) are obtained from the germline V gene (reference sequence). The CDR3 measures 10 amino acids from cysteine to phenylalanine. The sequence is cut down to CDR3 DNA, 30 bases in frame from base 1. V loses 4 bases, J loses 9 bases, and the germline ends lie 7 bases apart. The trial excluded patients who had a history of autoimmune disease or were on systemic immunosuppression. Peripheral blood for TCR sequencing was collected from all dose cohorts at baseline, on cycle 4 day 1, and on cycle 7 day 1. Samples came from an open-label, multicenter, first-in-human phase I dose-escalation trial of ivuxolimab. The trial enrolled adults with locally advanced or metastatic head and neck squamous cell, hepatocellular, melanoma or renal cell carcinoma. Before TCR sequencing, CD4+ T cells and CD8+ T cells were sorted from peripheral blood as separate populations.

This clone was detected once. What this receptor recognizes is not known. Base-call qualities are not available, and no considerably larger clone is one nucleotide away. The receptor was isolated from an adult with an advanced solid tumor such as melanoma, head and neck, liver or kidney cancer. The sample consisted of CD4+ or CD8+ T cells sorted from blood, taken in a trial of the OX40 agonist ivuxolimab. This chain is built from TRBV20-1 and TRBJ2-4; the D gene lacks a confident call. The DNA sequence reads TGCAGTGCTAACCAAATCATTCAGTACTTC. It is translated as CSANQIIQYF.